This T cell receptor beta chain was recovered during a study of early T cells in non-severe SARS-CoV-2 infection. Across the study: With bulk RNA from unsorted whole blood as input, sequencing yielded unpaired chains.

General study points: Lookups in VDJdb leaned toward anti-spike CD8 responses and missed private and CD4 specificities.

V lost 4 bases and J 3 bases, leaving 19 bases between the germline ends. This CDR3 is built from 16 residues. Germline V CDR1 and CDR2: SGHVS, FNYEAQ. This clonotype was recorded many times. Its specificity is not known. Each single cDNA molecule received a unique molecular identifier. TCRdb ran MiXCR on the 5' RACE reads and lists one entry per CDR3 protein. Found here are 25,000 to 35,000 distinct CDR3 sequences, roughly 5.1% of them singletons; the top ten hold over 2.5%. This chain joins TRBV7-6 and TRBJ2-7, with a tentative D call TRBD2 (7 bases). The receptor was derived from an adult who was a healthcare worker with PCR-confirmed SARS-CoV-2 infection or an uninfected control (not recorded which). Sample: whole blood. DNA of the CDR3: TGTGCCAGCAGCTCTCTATATAACAGGGAGGGCTACGAGCAGTACTTC. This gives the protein CASSSLYNREGYEQYF.